Shown below are 27 T cell receptor beta chains from a single sample sequenced in a study of chemoradiotherapy in HPV16-positive cancers. TCRdb keeps only in-frame clones here, not all; method: immunoSEQ multiplex PCR. The sample holds more than 20,000 clones, more than 90% seen once. This sample comprised blood, obtained from a patient who underwent chemoradiotherapy. These receptors originate from a human donor with HPV-associated anogenital cancer.

The chain employs TRBV4-3 and TRBJ1-2, with a possible D match to TRBD1 (5 bases). Trimming removed 3 bases from V and 7 bases from J, with 27 bases in between. This CDR3 region has 18 residues. The germline V gene encodes CDR1 LGHNA and CDR2 YSLEER. This CDR3 is CASSHIGGDGFARGGYTF. For the CDR3, the DNA is TGCGCCAGCAGCCATATTGGGGGGGACGGATTTGCGCGGGGTGGCTACACCTTC.

This clone came up a few times. The V gene is TRBV9, the J gene TRBJ2-7; TRBD2 aligns across 11 bases. The CDR3 length is 18 residues. CDR1 and CDR2 from the germline V gene are SGDLS and YYNGEE. The junction had 10 bases not matched to a gene; V was cut back by 2 bases and J by 0 bases. The CDR3, as DNA: TGTGCCAGCAGCGTCCCTAGCGGGAGGCCCTCAAGCTCCTACGAGCAGTACTTC. It encodes CASSVPSGRPSSSYEQYF.

CDR3 bases: TGTGCCAGCAGCTTGGAAGGACGGTCCTATGGCTACACCTTC. Translating gives CASSLEGRSYGYTF. The rearrangement uses TRBV11-1 and TRBJ1-2; D is uncertain. V lost 3 bases and J 4 bases, leaving 12 bases between the germline ends. The V gene's germline CDR1 is SGHAT and CDR2 FQDESV (reference sequence). The CDR3 runs to 14 residues.

The J gene is TRBJ1-5, the V gene TRBV19; no clear D. The V gene lost 5 bases and the J gene lost 4 bases, with 9 bases spanning the gap. The CDR3 is made up of 13 amino acids. Germline loops: CDR1 LNHDA, CDR2 SQIVND (reference sequence). The CDR3 DNA follows: TGTGCCAGTAGTCCACCCCCTAATCAGCCCCAGCATTTT. Translation: CASSPPPNQPQHF.

The chain combines TRBV5-1 with TRBJ1-3; no definite D call. Per germline, CDR1 SGHRS and CDR2 YFSETQ. V was pared by 0 bases and J by 3 bases, with 7 bases between. The CDR3 has 14 residues. This CDR3 is CASSLEAVGNTIYF. In DNA form, the CDR3 reads TGCGCCAGCAGCTTGGAGGCAGTTGGAAACACCATATATTTT. The whole variable domain, filled in from reference TRBV5-1 and TRBJ1-3, reads KAGVTQTPRYLIKTRGQQVTLSCSPISGHRSVSWYQQTPGQGLQFLFEYFSETQRNKGNFPGRFSGRQFSNSRSEMNVSTLELGDSALYLCASSLEAVGNTIYFGEGSWLTVV.

This rearrangement joins TRBV7-3 to TRBJ2-5; TRBD2 matches 11 bases. In germline, CDR1 is SGHTA, CDR2 FQGTGA. The CDR3 is 15 residues long. V lost 3 bases to trimming and J lost 5 bases; unmatched junction nucleotides: 5. For the CDR3, the DNA is TGTGCCAGCAGCTTGAGGGGACTAGCGGAGGAGACCCAGTACTTC. It translates to CASSLRGLAEETQYF.

The chain couples TRBV7-6 to TRBJ2-1, with D perhaps given as TRBD1 or TRBD2 (5 bases each). Germline V gene data show CDR1 as SGHVS and CDR2 as FNYEAQ. The ends were cut back, 0 bases at V and 4 bases at J, with 10 bases in the middle. This CDR3 region has 15 residues. The CDR3 protein is CASSLAGTEYNEQFF. CDR3 sequence (DNA): TGTGCCAGCAGCTTAGCCGGGACGGAATACAATGAGCAGTTCTTC.

The chain is built from TRBV4-3 and TRBJ2-2; 10 bases match TRBD2. The CDR3 runs to 17 residues. With V trimmed by 4 bases and J by 3 bases, 8 bases remained unmatched. Germline assignment: CDR1 LGHNA and CDR2 YSLEER. The CDR3 nucleotides are TGCGCCAGCAGCCCCCTTCGACTAGCGGGTGACACCGGGGAGCTGTTTTTT. Its translation: CASSPLRLAGDTGELFF.

The rearrangement links TRBV7-9 to TRBJ2-7, with D possibly matching TRBD2 (5 bases). The germline V gene has CDR1 SEHNR and CDR2 FQNEAQ (reference sequence). This CDR3 is 13 amino acids long. The ends were cut back, 5 bases at V and 2 bases at J, with 10 bases in the middle. The CDR3 sequence is CASSPPGAYEQYF. The DNA for the CDR3 is TGTGCCAGCAGCCCCCCCGGGGCCTACGAGCAGTACTTC.

This sequence joins TRBV9 and TRBJ1-3; D gene unclear. CDR1 is SGDLS and CDR2 is YYNGEE in the germline V gene. V lost 4 bases and J 4 bases, leaving 6 bases between the germline ends. This CDR3 contains 12 residues. CDR3 DNA sequence: TGTGCCAGCAGCCCTCGGGGAAACACCATATATTTT. Its translation is CASSPRGNTIYF.

This chain uses TRBV29-1 with TRBJ1-6; the D is unclear. CDR1 is SQVTM, CDR2 ANQGSEA, per germline. V lost 5 bases and J lost 5, with 16 bases in between. This CDR3 has 15 amino acids. CDR3 residues: CSVSLGGSNNSPLHF. The CDR3 DNA reads as TGCAGCGTTTCTTTAGGAGGGTCCAATAATTCACCCCTCCACTTT.

J is TRBJ1-4 and V is TRBV18, with D unresolved. Trimming removed 2 bases at V and 4 bases at J, with 5 bases between. CDR3 size: 13 residues. Looked up from germline, CDR1 is KGHSH and CDR2 is LQKENI. The CDR3 region is CASSPGINEKLFF. CDR3 coding DNA: TGTGCCAGCTCACCAGGAATTAATGAAAAACTGTTTTTT.

This clone turned up a few times. The chain recombines TRBV6-1 with TRBJ2-1, with 8 bases identical to TRBD2. The germline V gene encodes CDR1 MNHNS and CDR2 SASEGT. The CDR3 runs 16 residues. V shed 1 base, J shed 2 bases, and the junction held 4 bases outside the gene matches. CDR3 region: CASSEGAGETYNEQFF. Here the CDR3 DNA reads TGTGCCAGCAGTGAAGGAGCGGGAGAGACCTACAATGAGCAGTTCTTC.

The CDR3 DNA reads TGTGCCAGCTCACCAGGGGGCGCAGCGCGGGAGCAGTACTTC. It is translated as CASSPGGAAREQYF. This chain links TRBV18 with TRBJ2-7; D might be TRBD1 (6 bases). The germline CDR1 and CDR2 sequences are KGHSH and LQKENI. V was trimmed by 2 bases and J by 7 bases, leaving 15 bases between them. CDR3 length: 14 amino acids.

V is TRBV5-4 and J is TRBJ2-7; 10 bases match TRBD2. The CDR3 length is 15 residues. Germline CDR1 is SGHNT and CDR2 is YYREEE (reference sequence). With V trimmed by 4 bases and J by 5 bases, 9 bases remained unmatched. CDR3 in DNA: TGTGCCAGCAGCACTGCTAGCGGGAGTCTCAACGAGCAGTACTTC. Translation gives CASSTASGSLNEQYF.

V gene TRBV15 combines with J gene TRBJ1-4, with 9 bases identical to TRBD1. The J segment lost 8 bases and the V segment lost 5 bases, leaving 6 bases of the junction unmatched. Germline CDR1 and CDR2: LNHNV and YYDKDF (reference sequence). CDR3 size: 14 residues. For the CDR3, the DNA is TGTGCCACCAGCCCGGGACAGGGAGGGGAAAAACTGTTTTTT. Protein product: CATSPGQGGEKLFF.

This chain joins TRBV7-9 and TRBJ2-7, with 8 bases aligning to TRBD1. V was pared by 5 bases and J by 4 bases, with 7 bases of the junction left unmatched. This CDR3 is built from 14 residues. Germline V lookup: CDR1 SEHNR, CDR2 FQNEAQ (reference sequence). The CDR3: CASSPDRVSYEQYF. The DNA for the CDR3 is TGTGCCAGCAGCCCGGACAGGGTTTCGTACGAGCAGTACTTC.

The genes are TRBV25-1 and TRBJ1-2; the match to TRBD1 covers 8 bases. The CDR3 consists of 15 residues. Trimming at V came to 6 bases and at J to 6 bases, leaving 12 bases not matched to a gene. Germline-derived CDR1 and CDR2 are MGHDK and SYGVNS. CDR3 DNA: TGTGCCAGCAGGGCGCAGGGGGCGAGTAGGAATGGCTACACCTTC. This encodes CASRAQGASRNGYTF.

This chain joins TRBV5-5 and TRBJ2-1, with 12 bases lining up with TRBD2. CDR3 length: 18 amino acids. V was clipped by 1 base and J by 0 bases; unmatched bases: 5. CDR1 SGHKS and CDR2 YYEKEE come from the germline V gene (reference sequence). The DNA of the CDR3 is TGTGCCAGCAGCTTGAGTCTAGCGGGGGGGAGCTCCTACAATGAGCAGTTCTTC. It specifies CASSLSLAGGSSYNEQFF.

The CDR3: CASSQDGTSGRAYYNEQFF. CDR3 DNA sequence: TGCGCCAGCAGCCAAGATGGAACTAGCGGGAGGGCCTACTACAATGAGCAGTTCTTC. The chain links TRBV4-3 to TRBJ2-1; 13 nucleotides line up with TRBD2. CDR1 is LGHNA, CDR2 YSLEER, per germline. The length of the CDR3 is 19 residues. The V and J ends lost 0 bases and 3 bases, in that order; junction bases with no gene match: 8.

The chain carries TRBV27 and TRBJ2-1; 9 nucleotides align to TRBD2. CDR1 and CDR2 from the germline V gene are MNHEY and SMNVEV (reference sequence). This CDR3 spans 16 amino acids. V lost 5 bases to trimming and J lost 0 bases; unmatched junction nucleotides: 5. CDR3: CASSLNSGSSYNEQFF. DNA of the CDR3: TGTGCCAGCAGTCTCAATAGCGGGAGCTCCTACAATGAGCAGTTCTTC.

Only one count was recorded for this clone. The chain links TRBV11-2 to TRBJ2-6; D gene ambiguous. The CDR3 runs to 13 residues. Germline values: CDR1 SGHAT, CDR2 FQNNGV. V was clipped by 1 base and J by 4 bases, with 2 bases between them. The CDR3 DNA is TGTGCCAGCAGCTTAGCGGGGGCCAACGTCCTGACTTTC. The encoded protein is CASSLAGANVLTF.

The chain is built from TRBV4-1 and TRBJ1-2; D is uncertain. Trimming shortened V by 0 bases and J by 8 bases, and 13 bases separated the two germline ends. The length of the CDR3 is 14 residues. Looked up from germline, CDR1 is MGHRA and CDR2 is YSYEKL. In DNA, the CDR3 is TGCGCCAGCAGCCAAGAGCCCCTCCCCCGGGGCTACACCTTC. Its protein is CASSQEPLPRGYTF.

The chain employs TRBV4-2 and TRBJ2-3; TRBD2 aligns across 8 bases. CDR1 and CDR2 (germline): LGHNA, YNFKEQ. This CDR3 has 15 residues. V lost 4 bases and J lost 1; bases outside the gene matches: 4. CDR3 sequence (DNA): TGTGCCAGCAGCCGAAACGGGGGGGGCACAGATACGCAGTATTTT. It translates to CASSRNGGGTDTQYF.

The chain uses TRBV6-6 and TRBJ1-1, with a tentative D call TRBD1 (6 bases). V lost 7 bases and J lost 1, with 10 bases in between. Germline assignment: CDR1 MNHNY and CDR2 SVGAGI (reference sequence). The CDR3 covers 13 residues. CDR3 residues: CASTLQGNTEAFF. CDR3 nucleotides: TGTGCCAGCACTCTACAGGGGAACACTGAAGCTTTCTTT.

The V and J genes are TRBV6-4 and TRBJ2-1; D is ambiguous. The CDR3 is made up of 12 amino acids. Looked up from germline, CDR1 is MRHNA and CDR2 is SNTAGT. Trimming shortened V by 3 bases and J by 10 bases, and 10 bases separated the two germline ends. This CDR3 reads CASSDGFREQFF. CDR3 nucleotide sequence: TGTGCCAGCAGTGATGGCTTCAGGGAGCAGTTCTTC.

V gene TRBV12-2 combines with J gene TRBJ1-2; the table gives TRBD1 as D, unverified against the DNA. TRBV12-2 is reported as a pseudogene. The length of the CDR3 is 16 residues. CDR3 amino acids: CASRLVGRLPPYGYTF. Here the CDR3 DNA reads TGTGCAAGTCGCTTAGTGGGCCGTTTACCCCCCTATGGCTACACCTTC.